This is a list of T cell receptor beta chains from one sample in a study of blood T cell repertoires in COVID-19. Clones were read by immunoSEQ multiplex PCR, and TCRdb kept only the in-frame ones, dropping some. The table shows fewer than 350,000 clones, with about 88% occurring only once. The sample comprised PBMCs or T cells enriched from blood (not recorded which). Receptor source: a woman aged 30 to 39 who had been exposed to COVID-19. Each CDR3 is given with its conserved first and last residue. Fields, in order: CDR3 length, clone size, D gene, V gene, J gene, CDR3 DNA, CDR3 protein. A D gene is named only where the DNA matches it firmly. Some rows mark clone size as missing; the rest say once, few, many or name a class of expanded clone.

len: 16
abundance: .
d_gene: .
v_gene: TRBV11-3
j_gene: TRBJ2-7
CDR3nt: TGTGCCAGCAGCCCAGGCCCTGGACAGCCAGTCTACGAGCAGTACTTC
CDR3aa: CASSPGPGQPVYEQYF

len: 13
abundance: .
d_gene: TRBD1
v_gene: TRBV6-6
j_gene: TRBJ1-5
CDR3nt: TGTGCCAGCAACGGACAGGGCGGGCAGCCCCAGCATTTT
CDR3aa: CASNGQGGQPQHF

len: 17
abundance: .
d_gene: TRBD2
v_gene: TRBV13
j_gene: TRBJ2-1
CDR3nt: TGTGCCAGCAGCTTGGGGGGTAGCGGGAGCTCCTACAATGAGCAGTTCTTC
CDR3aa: CASSLGGSGSSYNEQFF

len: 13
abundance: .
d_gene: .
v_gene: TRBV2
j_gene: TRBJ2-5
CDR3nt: TGTGCCAGCAGTCGGGACATCCAAGAGACCCAGTACTTC
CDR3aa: CASSRDIQETQYF

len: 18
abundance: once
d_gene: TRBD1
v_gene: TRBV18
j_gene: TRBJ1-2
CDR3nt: TGTGCCAGCTCACCCTCTCTGCCAGACAGGGGGCTAGGAGGAGGCTACACCTTC
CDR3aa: CASSPSLPDRGLGGGYTF

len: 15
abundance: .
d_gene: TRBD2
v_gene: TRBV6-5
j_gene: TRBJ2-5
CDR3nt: TGTGCCACCGGGGCCGGGACTAGCCTTGTTGAGACCCAGTACTTC
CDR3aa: CATGAGTSLVETQYF

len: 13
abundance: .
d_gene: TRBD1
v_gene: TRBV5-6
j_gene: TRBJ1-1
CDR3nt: TGTGCCAGCAGCGGGACAGGGTTCCGTGAAGCTTTCTTT
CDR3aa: CASSGTGFREAFF

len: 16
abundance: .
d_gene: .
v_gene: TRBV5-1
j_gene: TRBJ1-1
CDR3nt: TGCGCCAGCAGCTTGGAGGGCAGGGCATTGAACACTGAAGCTTTCTTT
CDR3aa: CASSLEGRALNTEAFF

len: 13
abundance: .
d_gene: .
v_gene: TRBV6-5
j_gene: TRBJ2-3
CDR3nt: TGTGCCAGCAGTTACGGGACAACCGATACGCAGTATTTT
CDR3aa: CASSYGTTDTQYF

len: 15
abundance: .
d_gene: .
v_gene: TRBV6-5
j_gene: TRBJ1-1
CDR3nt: TGTGCCAGCAATCCCATTAAATGGGGCGGCACTGAAGCTTTCTTT
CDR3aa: CASNPIKWGGTEAFF

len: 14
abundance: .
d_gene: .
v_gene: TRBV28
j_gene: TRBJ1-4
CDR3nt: TGTGCCAGCACCGCGGGGGGGCTCGGGGAAAAACTGTTTTTT
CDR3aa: CASTAGGLGEKLFF

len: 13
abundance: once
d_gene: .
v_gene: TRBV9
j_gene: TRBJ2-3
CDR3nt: TGTGCCAGCAGCGTTCGACAGGAAGATACGCAGTATTTT
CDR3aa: CASSVRQEDTQYF

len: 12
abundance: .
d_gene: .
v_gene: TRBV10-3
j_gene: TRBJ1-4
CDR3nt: TGTGCCATCAGTGAGTTGAGGGAAAAACTGTTTTTT
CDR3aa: CAISELREKLFF

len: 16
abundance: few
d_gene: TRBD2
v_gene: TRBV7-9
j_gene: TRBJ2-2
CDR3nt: TGTGCCAGCAGCCTCCCGACTAGCTGGGATACCGGGGAGCTGTTTTTT
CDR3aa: CASSLPTSWDTGELFF

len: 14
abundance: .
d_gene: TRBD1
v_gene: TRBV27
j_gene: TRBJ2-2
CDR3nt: TGTGCCAGCAGTCCGACAGGGTTAATCGGGGAGCTGTTTTTT
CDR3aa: CASSPTGLIGELFF

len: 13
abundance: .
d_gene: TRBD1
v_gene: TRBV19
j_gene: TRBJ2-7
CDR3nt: TGTGCCGCCGGAGGACAGGGCCCCTACGAGCAGTACTTC
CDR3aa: CAAGGQGPYEQYF